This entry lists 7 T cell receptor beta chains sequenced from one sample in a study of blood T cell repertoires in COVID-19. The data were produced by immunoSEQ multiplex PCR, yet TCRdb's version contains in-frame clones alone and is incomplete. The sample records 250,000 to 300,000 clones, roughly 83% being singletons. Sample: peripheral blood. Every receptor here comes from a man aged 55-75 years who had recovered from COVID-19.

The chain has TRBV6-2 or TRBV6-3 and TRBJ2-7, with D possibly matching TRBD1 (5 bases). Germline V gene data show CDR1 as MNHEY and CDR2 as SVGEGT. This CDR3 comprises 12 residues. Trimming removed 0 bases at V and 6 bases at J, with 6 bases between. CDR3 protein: CASSYSGVEQYF. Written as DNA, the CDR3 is TGTGCCAGCAGTTACTCAGGGGTCGAGCAGTACTTC.

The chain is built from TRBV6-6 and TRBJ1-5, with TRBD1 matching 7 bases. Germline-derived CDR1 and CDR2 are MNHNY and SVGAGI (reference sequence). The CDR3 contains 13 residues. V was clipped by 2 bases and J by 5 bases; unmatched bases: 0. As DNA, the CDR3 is TGTGCCAGCAGTTACACAGGGGATCAGCCCCAGCATTTT. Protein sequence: CASSYTGDQPQHF.

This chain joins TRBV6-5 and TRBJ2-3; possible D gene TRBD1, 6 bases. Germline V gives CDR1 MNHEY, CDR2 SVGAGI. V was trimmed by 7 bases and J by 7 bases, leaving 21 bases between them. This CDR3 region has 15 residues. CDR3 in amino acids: CASTLPRTDLNTQYF. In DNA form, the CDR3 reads TGTGCCAGCACCCTTCCAAGGACAGACCTAAATACGCAGTATTTT.

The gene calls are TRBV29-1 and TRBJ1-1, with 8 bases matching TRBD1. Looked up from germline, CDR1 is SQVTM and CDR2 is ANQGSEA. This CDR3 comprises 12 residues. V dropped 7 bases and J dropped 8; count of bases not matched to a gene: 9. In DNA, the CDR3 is TGCAGCGCAGGACAGGGTCTGCGGGAAGCTTTCTTT. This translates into CSAGQGLREAFF. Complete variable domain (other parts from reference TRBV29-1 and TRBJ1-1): SAVISQKPSRDICQRGTSLTIQCQVDSQVTMMFWYRQQPGQSLTLIATANQGSEATYESGFVIDKFPISRPNLTFSTLTVSNMSPEDSSIYLCSAGQGLREAFFGQGTRLTVV.

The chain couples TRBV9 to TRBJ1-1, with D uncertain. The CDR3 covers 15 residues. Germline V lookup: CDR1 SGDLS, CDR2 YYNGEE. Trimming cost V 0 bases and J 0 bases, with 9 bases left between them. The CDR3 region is CASSVGMGMNTEAFF. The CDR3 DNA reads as TGTGCCAGCAGCGTAGGGATGGGCATGAACACTGAAGCTTTCTTT.

Written as DNA, the CDR3 is TGTGCCAGCAGCTTAGTATTGCCGGGCGGGGAGCTGTTTTTT. Protein: CASSLVLPGGELFF. The chain combines TRBV7-9 with TRBJ2-2; D remains ambiguous. The germline V and J ends were trimmed by 1 base and 7 bases, with 10 bases remaining between them. Germline CDR1 reads SEHNR; CDR2 reads FQNEAQ (reference sequence). The CDR3 spans 14 residues.

The CDR3 region has the DNA TGCAGTGCTAGTCCGGGGGAAGATACGCAGTATTTT. Translated, it gives CSASPGEDTQYF. V gene TRBV20-1 combines with J gene TRBJ2-3; weak D call: TRBD2 (6 bases). In germline, CDR1 is DFQATT, CDR2 SNEGSKA (reference sequence). The CDR3 has 12 residues. The V gene lost 3 bases and the J gene lost 5 bases, with 9 bases spanning the gap.